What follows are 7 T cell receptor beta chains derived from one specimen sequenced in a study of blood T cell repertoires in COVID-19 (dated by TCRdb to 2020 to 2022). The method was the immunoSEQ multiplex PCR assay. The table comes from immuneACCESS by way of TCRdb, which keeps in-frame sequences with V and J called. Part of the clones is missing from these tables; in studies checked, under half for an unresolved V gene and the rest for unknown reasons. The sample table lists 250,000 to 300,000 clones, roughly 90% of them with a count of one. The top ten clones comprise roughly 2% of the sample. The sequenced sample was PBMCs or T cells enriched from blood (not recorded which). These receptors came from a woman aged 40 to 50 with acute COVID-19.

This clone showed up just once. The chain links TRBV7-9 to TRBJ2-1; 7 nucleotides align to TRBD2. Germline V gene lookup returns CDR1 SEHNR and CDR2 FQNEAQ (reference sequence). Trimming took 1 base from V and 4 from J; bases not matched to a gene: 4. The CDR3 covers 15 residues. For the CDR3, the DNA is TGTGCCAGCAGCTTAGGCGGGGGAGCTTACAATGAGCAGTTCTTC. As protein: CASSLGGGAYNEQFF.

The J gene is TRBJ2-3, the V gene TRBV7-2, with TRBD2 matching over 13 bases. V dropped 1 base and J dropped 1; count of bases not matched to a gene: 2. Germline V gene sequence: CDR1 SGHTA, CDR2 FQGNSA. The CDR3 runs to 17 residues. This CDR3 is CASSLVGTSGGTDTQYF. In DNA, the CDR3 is TGTGCCAGCAGCTTAGTGGGGACTAGCGGGGGCACAGATACGCAGTATTTT. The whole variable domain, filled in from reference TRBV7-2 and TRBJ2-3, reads GAGVSQSPSNKVTEKGKDVELRCDPISGHTALYWYRQSLGQGLEFLIYFQGNSAPDKSGLPSDRFSAERTGGSVSTLTIQRTQQEDSAVYLCASSLVGTSGGTDTQYFGPGTRLTVL.

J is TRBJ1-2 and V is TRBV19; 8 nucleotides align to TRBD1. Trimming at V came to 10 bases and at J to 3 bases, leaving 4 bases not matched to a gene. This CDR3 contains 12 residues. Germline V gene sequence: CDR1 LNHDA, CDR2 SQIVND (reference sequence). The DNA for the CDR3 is TGTGCCACCGGGACAGGCCACTATGGCTACACCTTC. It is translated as CATGTGHYGYTF.

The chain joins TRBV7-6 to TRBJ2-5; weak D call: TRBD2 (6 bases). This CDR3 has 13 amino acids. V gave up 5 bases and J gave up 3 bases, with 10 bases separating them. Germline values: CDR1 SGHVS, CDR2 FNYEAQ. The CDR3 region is CASSEAGKETQYF. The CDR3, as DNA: TGTGCCAGCAGCGAGGCGGGAAAAGAGACCCAGTACTTC. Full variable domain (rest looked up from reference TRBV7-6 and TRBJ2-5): GAGVSQSPRYKVTKRGQDVALRCDPISGHVSLYWYRQALGQGPEFLTYFNYEAQQDKSGLPNDRFSAERPEGSISTLTIQRTEQRDSAMYRCASSEAGKETQYFGPGTRLLVL.

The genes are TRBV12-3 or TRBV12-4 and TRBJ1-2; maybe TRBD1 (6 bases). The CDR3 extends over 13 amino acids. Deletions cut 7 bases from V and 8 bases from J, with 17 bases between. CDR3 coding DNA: TGTGCCAGCACCTACGGGGGGGCTCGAGGCTACACCTTC. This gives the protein CASTYGGARGYTF.

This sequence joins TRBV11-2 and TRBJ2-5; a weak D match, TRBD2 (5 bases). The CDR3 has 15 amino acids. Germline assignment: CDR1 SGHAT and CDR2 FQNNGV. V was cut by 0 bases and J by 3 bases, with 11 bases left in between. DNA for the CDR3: TGTGCCAGCAGCTTAGAACGGGTCGGGGAAGAGACCCAGTACTTC. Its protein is CASSLERVGEETQYF. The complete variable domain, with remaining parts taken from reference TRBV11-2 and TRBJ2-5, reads EAGVAQSPRYKIIEKRQSVAFWCNPISGHATLYWYQQILGQGPKLLIQFQNNGVVDDSQLPKDRFSAERLKGVDSTLKIQPAKLEDSAVYLCASSLERVGEETQYFGPGTRLLVL.

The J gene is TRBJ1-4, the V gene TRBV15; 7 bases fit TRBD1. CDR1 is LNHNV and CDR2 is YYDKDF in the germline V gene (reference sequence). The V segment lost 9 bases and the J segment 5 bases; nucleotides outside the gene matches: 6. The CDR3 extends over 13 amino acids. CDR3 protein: CATRDSENEKLFF. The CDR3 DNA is TGTGCCACACGGGACAGTGAGAATGAAAAACTGTTTTTT.